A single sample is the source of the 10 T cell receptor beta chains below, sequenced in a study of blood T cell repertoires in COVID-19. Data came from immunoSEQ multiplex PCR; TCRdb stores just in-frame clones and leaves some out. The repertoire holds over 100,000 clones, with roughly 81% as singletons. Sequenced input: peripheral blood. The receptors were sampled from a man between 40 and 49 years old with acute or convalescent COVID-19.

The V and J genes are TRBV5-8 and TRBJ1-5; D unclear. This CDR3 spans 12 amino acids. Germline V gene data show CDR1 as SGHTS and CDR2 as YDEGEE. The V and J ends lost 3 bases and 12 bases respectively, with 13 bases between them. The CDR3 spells CASSWTGRGQHF. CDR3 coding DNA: TGTGCCAGCAGCTGGACCGGGCGGGGCCAGCATTTT.

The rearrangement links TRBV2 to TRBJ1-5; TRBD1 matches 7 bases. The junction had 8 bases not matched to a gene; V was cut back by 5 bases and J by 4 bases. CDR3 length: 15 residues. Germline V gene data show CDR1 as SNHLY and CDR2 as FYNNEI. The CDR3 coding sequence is TGTGCCAGCAGTCGAGACAGGGCTGGGAATCAGCCCCAGCATTTT. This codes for CASSRDRAGNQPQHF.

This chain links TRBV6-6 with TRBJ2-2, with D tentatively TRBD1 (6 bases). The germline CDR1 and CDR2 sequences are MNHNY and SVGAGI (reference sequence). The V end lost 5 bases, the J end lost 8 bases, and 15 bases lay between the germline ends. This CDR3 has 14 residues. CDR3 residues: CASSPGTIRGELFF. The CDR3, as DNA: TGTGCCAGCAGTCCCGGGACAATTCGAGGGGAGCTGTTTTTT.

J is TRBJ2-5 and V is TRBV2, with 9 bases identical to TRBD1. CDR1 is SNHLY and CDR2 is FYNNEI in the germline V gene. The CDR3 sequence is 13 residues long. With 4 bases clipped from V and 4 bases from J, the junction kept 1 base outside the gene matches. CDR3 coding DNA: TGTGCCAGCAGTGGACAGGGGGTAGAGACCCAGTACTTC. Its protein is CASSGQGVETQYF.

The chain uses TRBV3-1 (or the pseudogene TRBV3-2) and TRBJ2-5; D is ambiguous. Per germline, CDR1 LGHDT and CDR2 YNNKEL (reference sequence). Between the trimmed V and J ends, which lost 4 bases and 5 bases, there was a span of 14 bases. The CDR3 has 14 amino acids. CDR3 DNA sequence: TGTGCCAGCAGCCCGATGGTGGAGTCGGAGACCCAGTACTTC. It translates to CASSPMVESETQYF.

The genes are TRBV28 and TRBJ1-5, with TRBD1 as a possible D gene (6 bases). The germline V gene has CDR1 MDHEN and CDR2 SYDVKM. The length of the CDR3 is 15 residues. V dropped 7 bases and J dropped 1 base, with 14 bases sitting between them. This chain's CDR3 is CASKGVGESNQPQHF. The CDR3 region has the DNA TGTGCCAGCAAGGGGGTAGGGGAAAGCAATCAGCCCCAGCATTTT.

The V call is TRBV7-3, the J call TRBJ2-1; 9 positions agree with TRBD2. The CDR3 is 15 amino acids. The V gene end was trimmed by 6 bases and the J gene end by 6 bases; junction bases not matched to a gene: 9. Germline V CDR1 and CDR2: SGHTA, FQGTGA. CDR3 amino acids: CASRPQAGGINEQFF. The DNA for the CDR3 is TGTGCCAGCAGGCCCCAAGCGGGAGGAATCAATGAGCAGTTCTTC.

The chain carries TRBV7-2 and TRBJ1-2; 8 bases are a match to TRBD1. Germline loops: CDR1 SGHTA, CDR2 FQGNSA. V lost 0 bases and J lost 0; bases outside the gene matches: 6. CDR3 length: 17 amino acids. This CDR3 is CASSLAGRGRSNYGYTF. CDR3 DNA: TGTGCCAGCAGCTTAGCGGGCAGGGGGCGGTCTAACTATGGCTACACCTTC.

The CDR3 coding sequence is TGTGCCAGCAGCCCCACAGGGGGAGTCCCATTAATCGAAAAACTGTTTTTT. Its translation is CASSPTGGVPLIEKLFF. The chain combines TRBV11-3 with TRBJ1-4; 8 nucleotides agree with TRBD1. This CDR3 is built from 17 residues. After removal of 5 bases from V and 8 bases from J, the junction contained 16 bases not matched to a gene. Looked up from germline, CDR1 is SGHNT and CDR2 is YENEEA. The full variable domain, its missing parts supplied by reference TRBV11-3 and TRBJ1-4, is EAGVVQSPRYKIIEKKQPVAFWCNPISGHNTLYWYLQNLGQGPELLIRYENEEAVDDSQLPKDRFSAERLKGVDSTLKIQPAELGDSAVYLCASSPTGGVPLIEKLFFGSGTQLSVL.

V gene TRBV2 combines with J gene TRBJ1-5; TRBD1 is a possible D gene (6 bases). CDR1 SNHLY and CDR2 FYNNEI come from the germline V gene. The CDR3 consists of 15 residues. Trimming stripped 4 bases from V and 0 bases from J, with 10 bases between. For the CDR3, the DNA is TGTGCCAGCAGTGGCGACAGGCATAGCAATCAGCCCCAGCATTTT. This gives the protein CASSGDRHSNQPQHF.